The 24 T cell receptor beta chains below were found in one sample sequenced in a study of OX40 agonist ivuxolimab in advanced cancers. Clones were read by immunoSEQ multiplex PCR, and TCRdb kept only the in-frame ones, dropping some. The data show 30,000 to 50,000 clones, with around 88% seen just once and 0.5% to 0.65% held by the top ten. The material sequenced was CD4+ or CD8+ T cells sorted from blood, taken in a trial of the OX40 agonist ivuxolimab. The receptors come from an adult with an advanced solid tumor such as melanoma, head and neck, liver or kidney cancer.

This rearrangement joins TRBV6-1 to TRBJ2-7; 9 nucleotides line up with TRBD1. The CDR3 covers 15 residues. Per germline, CDR1 MNHNS and CDR2 SASEGT. V shed 10 bases and J 2 bases; nucleotides not matched to a gene: 12. CDR3 in amino acids: CATKVLGTGPYEQYF. The CDR3 DNA sequence: TGTGCCACAAAAGTCCTCGGGACAGGGCCCTACGAGCAGTACTTC.

As for this clone: The sample carries other DNA sequences with the same CDR3. CDR3 DNA sequence: TGCGCCAGCAGCTTAACTGGGAACACTGAAGCTTTCTTT. Protein sequence: CASSLTGNTEAFF. The chain uses TRBV5-1 and TRBJ1-1, with D uncertain. The CDR3 spans 13 residues. V was cut by 2 bases and J by 1 base, with 6 bases left in between. The germline gives CDR1 SGHRS, CDR2 YFSETQ.

The chain couples TRBV5-1 to TRBJ2-6; D not certain. CDR1 and CDR2 from the germline V gene are SGHRS and YFSETQ. This CDR3 has 14 amino acids. V dropped 6 bases and J dropped 0 bases, with 7 bases sitting between them. Here the CDR3 reads CASKFSSGANVLTF. CDR3 DNA: TGCGCCAGCAAATTTAGCTCTGGGGCCAACGTCCTGACTTTC.

The chain employs TRBV5-1 and TRBJ2-7, with a tentative D call TRBD1 (6 bases). The CDR3 totals 15 residues. V gave up 0 bases and J gave up 6 bases, with 16 bases separating them. CDR1 and CDR2 from the germline V gene are SGHRS and YFSETQ. The CDR3 nucleotides read TGCGCCAGCAGCTTGGTTGGGGGCTGGGATTCCGAGCAGTACTTC. This encodes CASSLVGGWDSEQYF. Together with reference TRBV5-1 and TRBJ2-7, the CDR3 gives the full variable domain: KAGVTQTPRYLIKTRGQQVTLSCSPISGHRSVSWYQQTPGQGLQFLFEYFSETQRNKGNFPGRFSGRQFSNSRSEMNVSTLELGDSALYLCASSLVGGWDSEQYFGPGTRLTVT.

V is TRBV6-4 and J is TRBJ2-2; tentatively, D is TRBD1 (6 bases). In germline, CDR1 is MRHNA, CDR2 SNTAGT. V lost 6 bases to trimming and J lost 5 bases, with 22 bases between them. This CDR3 has 17 residues. CDR3 DNA sequence: TGTGCCAGCAGCCCACTAGTGGGGGCCCCGAGGACCGGGGAGCTGTTTTTT. It codes for CASSPLVGAPRTGELFF.

The chain joins TRBV11-2 to TRBJ2-3, with D unclear. Germline CDR1 SGHAT, CDR2 FQNNGV. The CDR3 consists of 11 residues. Trimming stripped 5 bases from V and 3 bases from J, with 3 bases between. The CDR3 sequence is CASSLTDTQYF. DNA for the CDR3: TGTGCCAGCAGCCTTACAGATACGCAGTATTTT.

This rearrangement joins TRBV2 to TRBJ1-1, with TRBD1 matching over 7 bases. CDR1 and CDR2 from the germline V gene are SNHLY and FYNNEI. Trimming cost V 4 bases and J 11 bases; bases outside gene matches: 10. The CDR3 runs 13 residues. CDR3 sequence reads: CASSASSGTEAFF. In nucleotides, the CDR3 is TGTGCCAGCAGTGCCAGCTCCGGGACAGAGGCTTTCTTT.

The V gene is TRBV7-2, the J gene TRBJ1-3; tentative D call: TRBD1 (6 bases). Between the trimmed V and J ends, which lost 4 bases and 4 bases, there was a span of 20 bases. In germline, CDR1 is SGHTA, CDR2 FQGNSA. The CDR3 totals 17 residues. CDR3 region: CASSSRLGGLGGNTIYF. The CDR3 DNA reads as TGTGCCAGCAGCTCCCGGCTAGGGGGGCTAGGCGGAAACACCATATATTTT.

The chain carries TRBV2 and TRBJ2-5; D not certain. Germline CDR1 reads SNHLY; CDR2 reads FYNNEI. V dropped 8 bases and J dropped 3 bases, with 7 bases sitting between them. This CDR3 has 11 residues. In DNA form, the CDR3 reads TGTGCCAGCCGAGAGGAAGAGACCCAGTACTTC. It specifies CASREEETQYF.

The J gene is TRBJ2-7, the V gene TRBV7-2; tentatively, D is TRBD1 (6 bases). V lost 5 bases, J lost 3 bases, and 11 bases lay in between. Germline lookup yields CDR1 SGHTA and CDR2 FQGNSA. The CDR3 contains 13 residues. CDR3 in DNA: TGTGCCAGCAGCGTGGGGGCCCACTACGAGCAGTACTTC. Translation: CASSVGAHYEQYF. The variable domain in full, completed from reference TRBV7-2 and TRBJ2-7, reads GAGVSQSPSNKVTEKGKDVELRCDPISGHTALYWYRQSLGQGLEFLIYFQGNSAPDKSGLPSDRFSAERTGGSVSTLTIQRTQQEDSAVYLCASSVGAHYEQYFGPGTRLTVT.

The rearrangement uses TRBV14 and TRBJ2-5, with 7 bases identical to TRBD1. This CDR3 is 15 amino acids long. The germline V gene has CDR1 SGHDN and CDR2 FVKESK. V lost 7 bases, J lost 3 bases, and 11 bases stayed unmatched. DNA of the CDR3: TGTGCCAGCAAATCCCTGACAGGGATGGAAGAGACCCAGTACTTC. It encodes CASKSLTGMEETQYF.

For this clone: The junction and the germline gene differ at one end; a read error may be behind it. The chain is built from TRBV6-5 and TRBJ2-2; 11 bases align to TRBD1. The CDR3 sequence is 15 residues long. Germline CDR1 reads MNHEY; CDR2 reads SVGAGI. CDR3 in DNA: TGTGCCAGCAGCCGGACAGGGGGCAACAACGGGGAGCTGTTTTTT. This translates into CASSRTGGNNGELFF.

The genes are TRBV7-2 and TRBJ2-7; tentatively, D is TRBD1 (6 bases). CDR1 SGHTA and CDR2 FQGNSA come from the germline V gene. The V gene lost 1 base and the J gene lost 2 bases, with 12 bases spanning the gap. CDR3 length: 15 amino acids. The CDR3 DNA follows: TGTGCCAGCAGCTTAGAATGGGGGCCAACCTACGAGCAGTACTTC. It encodes CASSLEWGPTYEQYF.

The V call is TRBV5-6, the J call TRBJ2-7; D gene uncertain. Trimming took 1 base from V and 5 from J, leaving 10 bases between them. Germline CDR1 is SGHDT and CDR2 is YYEEEE. CDR3 length equals 13 residues. The CDR3 spells CASSLNLGNEQYF. The CDR3 DNA reads TGTGCCAGCAGCTTGAACCTGGGGAACGAGCAGTACTTC.

The rearrangement joins TRBV2 to TRBJ2-7; 7 bases are a match to TRBD2. CDR1 SNHLY and CDR2 FYNNEI come from the germline V gene. The CDR3 sequence is 14 residues long. V trimming: 7 bases; J trimming: 1 base; junction bases outside the gene matches: 7. The CDR3 loop reads CASNLAGPSYEQYF. The CDR3 coding sequence is TGTGCCAGCAATTTAGCGGGCCCGTCCTACGAGCAGTACTTC.

The chain uses TRBV9 and TRBJ1-3, with 8 bases identical to TRBD1. The V segment lost 2 bases and the J segment 2 bases; nucleotides outside the gene matches: 3. Germline V lookup: CDR1 SGDLS, CDR2 YYNGEE. This CDR3 region has 15 residues. The CDR3 sequence: CASSVGQGPGNTIYF. CDR3 coding DNA: TGTGCCAGCAGCGTCGGACAGGGCCCTGGAAACACCATATATTTT.

The V call is TRBV2, the J call TRBJ2-1; D possibly corresponds to TRBD2 (5 bases). Germline lookup yields CDR1 SNHLY and CDR2 FYNNEI. CDR3 length: 14 amino acids. The ends were cut back, 7 bases at V and 4 bases at J, with 14 bases in the middle. The CDR3, as DNA: TGTGCCAGCAATCCTGGACTGGTATACAATGAGCAGTTCTTC. It is translated as CASNPGLVYNEQFF.

In this sample, this clone turned up once. The CDR3 reads CASTSPGTGATEAFF. The CDR3, as DNA: TGTGCCAGCACCTCGCCCGGGACAGGGGCCACTGAAGCTTTCTTT. The chain links TRBV28 to TRBJ1-1, with TRBD1 identical over 10 bases. V trimming: 7 bases; J trimming: 4 bases; junction bases outside the gene matches: 9. The V gene's germline CDR1 is MDHEN and CDR2 SYDVKM. The CDR3 runs 15 residues.

This chain uses TRBV6-1 with TRBJ1-5; D gene ambiguous. The germline gives CDR1 MNHNS, CDR2 SASEGT. The CDR3 runs to 11 residues. Trimming removed 8 bases at V and 2 bases at J, with 4 bases between. The CDR3 sequence is CASSGNQPQHF. The CDR3 DNA reads as TGTGCCAGCTCGGGCAATCAGCCCCAGCATTTT.

Here the CDR3 DNA reads TGTGCCAGCAGCCCACAAATCGCGGCCGATACGCAGTATTTT. Amino acid sequence: CASSPQIAADTQYF. The chain uses TRBV4-2 and TRBJ2-3; D not resolved. The ends were cut back, 4 bases at V and 6 bases at J, with 14 bases in the middle. The germline CDR1 and CDR2 sequences are LGHNA and YNFKEQ. The CDR3 sequence is 14 residues long.

The chain is built from TRBV2 and TRBJ1-2; D might be TRBD1 (5 bases). The germline V and J ends were trimmed by 6 bases and 0 bases, with 14 bases remaining between them. This CDR3 contains 15 residues. From germline, CDR1 is SNHLY and CDR2 FYNNEI. The DNA of the CDR3 is TGTGCCAGCAGGATGACAGTGGGCCCTAACTATGGCTACACCTTC. This gives the protein CASRMTVGPNYGYTF.

The genes are TRBV19 and TRBJ2-5, with TRBD1 matching over 8 bases. The CDR3 has 14 residues. The V segment lost 8 bases and the J segment 4 bases; nucleotides outside the gene matches: 9. Per germline, CDR1 LNHDA and CDR2 SQIVND (reference sequence). CDR3 sequence reads: CASEETGVRETQYF. The DNA for the CDR3 is TGTGCCAGTGAGGAGACAGGGGTGCGAGAGACCCAGTACTTC.

About this clone itself: Lacking the conserved final phenylalanine or tryptophan, this CDR3 likely reflects a read error. V and J are TRBV7-2 and TRBJ1-2; D is perhaps TRBD1 (5 bases). CDR3 length equals 15 residues. Trimming shortened V by 5 bases and J by 4 bases, and 17 bases separated the two germline ends. Germline values: CDR1 SGHTA, CDR2 FQGNSA. The DNA of the CDR3 is TGTGCCAGCAGCCGCTCCGGGGGTGAGAGCTATGGCTACACCTCC. Encoded protein: CASSRSGGESYGYTS.

This chain links TRBV12-5 with TRBJ1-5; 9 nucleotides agree with TRBD1. Germline V CDR1 and CDR2: LGHNT, FRNRAP. CDR3 length equals 16 residues. With 1 base clipped from V and 7 bases from J, the junction kept 8 bases outside the gene matches. For the CDR3, the DNA is TGTGCTAGTGGTTTGGGCGCGGGACAGGGTGGGCAGCCCCAGCATTTT. It specifies CASGLGAGQGGQPQHF.